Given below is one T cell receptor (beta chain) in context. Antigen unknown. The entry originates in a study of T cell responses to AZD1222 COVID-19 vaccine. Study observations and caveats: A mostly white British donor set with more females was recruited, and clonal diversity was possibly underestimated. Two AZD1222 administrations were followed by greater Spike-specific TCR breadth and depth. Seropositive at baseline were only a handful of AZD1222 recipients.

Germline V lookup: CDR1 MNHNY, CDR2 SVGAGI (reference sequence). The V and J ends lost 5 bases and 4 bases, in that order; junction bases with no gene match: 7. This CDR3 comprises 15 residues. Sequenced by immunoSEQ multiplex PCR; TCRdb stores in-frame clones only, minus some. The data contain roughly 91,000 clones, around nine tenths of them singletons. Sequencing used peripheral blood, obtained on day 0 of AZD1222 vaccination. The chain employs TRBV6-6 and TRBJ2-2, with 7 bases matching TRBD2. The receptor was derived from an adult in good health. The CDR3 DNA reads TGTGCCAGCAGTCGGATAGGGGAGGGCACCGGGGAGCTGTTTTTT. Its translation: CASSRIGEGTGELFF.